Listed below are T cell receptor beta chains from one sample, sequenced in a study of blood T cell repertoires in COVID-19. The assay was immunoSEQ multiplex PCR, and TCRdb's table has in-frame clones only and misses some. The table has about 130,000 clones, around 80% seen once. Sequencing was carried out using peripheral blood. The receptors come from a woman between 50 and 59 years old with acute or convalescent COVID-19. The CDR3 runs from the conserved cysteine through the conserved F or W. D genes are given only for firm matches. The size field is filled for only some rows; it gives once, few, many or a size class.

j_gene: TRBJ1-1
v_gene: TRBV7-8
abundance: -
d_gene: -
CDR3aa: CASSFRNTEAFF
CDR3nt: TGTGCCAGCAGCTTTCGGAACACTGAAGCTTTCTTT

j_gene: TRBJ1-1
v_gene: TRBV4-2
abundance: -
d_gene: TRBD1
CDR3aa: CASSHDRVNTEAFF
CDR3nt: TGTGCCAGCAGCCATGACAGGGTGAACACTGAAGCTTTCTTT

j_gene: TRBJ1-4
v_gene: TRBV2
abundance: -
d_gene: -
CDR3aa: CASSRGPGEKLFF
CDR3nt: TGTGCCAGCAGCAGGGGCCCTGGCGAAAAACTGTTTTTT

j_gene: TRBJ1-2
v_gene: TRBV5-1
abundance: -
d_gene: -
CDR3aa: CASSPGSDSLDYYGYTF
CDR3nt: TGCGCCAGCAGCCCCGGGAGCGACAGCCTCGATTACTATGGCTACACCTTC

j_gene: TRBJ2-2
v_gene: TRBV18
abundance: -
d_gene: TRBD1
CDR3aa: CASYPGQATGELFF
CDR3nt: TGTGCCAGCTACCCGGGACAGGCCACCGGGGAGCTGTTTTTT

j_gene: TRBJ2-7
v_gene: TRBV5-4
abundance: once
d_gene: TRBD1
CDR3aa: CASSLGGQANYEQYF
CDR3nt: TGTGCCAGCAGCTTGGGGGGACAGGCGAACTACGAGCAGTACTTC

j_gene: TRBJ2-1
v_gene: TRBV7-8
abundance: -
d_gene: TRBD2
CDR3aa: CASSPRGGAGGGNEQFF
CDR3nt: TGTGCCAGCAGCCCCCGAGGGGGAGCGGGAGGGGGCAATGAGCAGTTCTTC

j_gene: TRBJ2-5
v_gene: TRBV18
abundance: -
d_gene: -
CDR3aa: CASSPGGLGETQYF
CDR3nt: TGTGCCAGCTCACCAGGGGGCTTAGGGGAGACCCAGTACTTC

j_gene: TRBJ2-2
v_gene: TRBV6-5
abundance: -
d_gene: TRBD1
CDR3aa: CASSLRTGVTGELFF
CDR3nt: TGTGCCAGCAGTCTTAGGACAGGGGTCACCGGGGAGCTGTTTTTT

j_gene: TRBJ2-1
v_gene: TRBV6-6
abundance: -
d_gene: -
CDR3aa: CASSFGPLSFNEQFF
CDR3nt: TGTGCCAGCAGTTTTGGCCCGCTTTCCTTCAATGAGCAGTTCTTC

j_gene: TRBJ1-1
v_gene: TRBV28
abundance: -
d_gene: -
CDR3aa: CASSLMEDTEAFF
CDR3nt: TGTGCCAGCAGTTTAATGGAGGACACTGAAGCTTTCTTT

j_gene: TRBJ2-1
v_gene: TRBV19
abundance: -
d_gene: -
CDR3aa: CASSSSGVSSYNEQFF
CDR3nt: TGTGCCAGTAGTAGTTCAGGGGTGAGCTCCTACAATGAGCAGTTCTTC

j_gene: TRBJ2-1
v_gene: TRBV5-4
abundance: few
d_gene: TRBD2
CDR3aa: CASSFLTSGAYNEQFF
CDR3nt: TGTGCCAGCAGCTTTTTGACTAGCGGGGCTTACAATGAGCAGTTCTTC

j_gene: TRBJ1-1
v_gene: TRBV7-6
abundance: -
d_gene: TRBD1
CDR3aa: CASSTRQGMNTEAFF
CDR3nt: TGTGCCAGCAGCACCAGACAGGGCATGAACACTGAAGCTTTCTTT

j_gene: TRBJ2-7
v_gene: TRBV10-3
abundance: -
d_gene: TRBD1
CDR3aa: CATAQGDRGGYEQYF
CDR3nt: TGTGCCACCGCACAGGGCGACAGGGGAGGTTACGAGCAGTACTTC

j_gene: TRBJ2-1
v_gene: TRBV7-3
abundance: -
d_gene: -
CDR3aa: CASSLGKDLKSSYNEQFF
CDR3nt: TGTGCCAGCAGCTTAGGTAAGGACTTAAAAAGCTCCTACAATGAGCAGTTCTTC

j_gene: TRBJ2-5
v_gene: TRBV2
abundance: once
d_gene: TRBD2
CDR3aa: CASSPGTSEEETQYF
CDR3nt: TGTGCCAGCAGTCCTGGGACTAGCGAGGAAGAGACCCAGTACTTC

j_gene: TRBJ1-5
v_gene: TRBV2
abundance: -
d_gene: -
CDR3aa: CASSERGQPQHF
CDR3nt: TGTGCCAGCAGTGAAAGGGGGCAGCCCCAGCATTTT

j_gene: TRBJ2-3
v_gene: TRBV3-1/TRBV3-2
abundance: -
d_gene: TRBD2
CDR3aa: CASSQDWTSRADTQYF
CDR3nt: TGTGCCAGCAGCCAAGATTGGACTAGTAGGGCAGATACGCAGTATTTT

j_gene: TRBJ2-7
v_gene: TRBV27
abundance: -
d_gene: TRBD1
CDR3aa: CASSPSPTGSYEQYF
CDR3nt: TGTGCCAGCAGTCCTTCCCCGACAGGGAGCTACGAGCAGTACTTC

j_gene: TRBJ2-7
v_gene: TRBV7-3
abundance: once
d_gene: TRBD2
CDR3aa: CASSITSGGTYEQYF
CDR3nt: TGTGCCAGCAGCATAACTAGCGGGGGAACCTACGAGCAGTACTTC

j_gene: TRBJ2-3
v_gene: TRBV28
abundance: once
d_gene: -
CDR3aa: CASRGFRGTDTQYF
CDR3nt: TGTGCCAGCAGAGGCTTCCGGGGCACAGATACGCAGTATTTT

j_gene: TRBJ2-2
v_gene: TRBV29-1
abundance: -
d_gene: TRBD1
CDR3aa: CSVSGTAFTGELFF
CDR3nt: TGCAGCGTTTCCGGGACAGCTTTCACCGGGGAGCTGTTTTTT

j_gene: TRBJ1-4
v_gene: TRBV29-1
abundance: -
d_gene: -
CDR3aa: CSATGKATNEKLFF
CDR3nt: TGCAGCGCAACAGGGAAAGCGACTAATGAAAAACTGTTTTTT

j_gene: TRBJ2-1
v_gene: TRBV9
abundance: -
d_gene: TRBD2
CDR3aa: CASSVLAGGTYNEQFF
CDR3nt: TGTGCCAGCAGCGTATTAGCGGGAGGAACCTACAATGAGCAGTTCTTC

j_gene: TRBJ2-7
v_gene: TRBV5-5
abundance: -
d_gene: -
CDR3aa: CASSSGDLYEQYF
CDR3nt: TGTGCCAGCAGCTCCGGGGATCTCTACGAGCAGTACTTC